The present T cell receptor (beta chain) was sequenced within a study of shared clonotypes between healthy human individuals. Assay used: immunoSEQ multiplex PCR; TCRdb lists only in-frame clones, some missing. The sample has about 1 million clones, around 74% seen once. Comments on this clone: Other DNA sequences in this sample translate to the same CDR3.

The CDR3 totals 14 residues. Trimming removed 0 bases at V and 1 base at J, with 7 bases between. Germline CDR1 is SGDLS and CDR2 is YYNGEE. Among the donors, all were Caucasian adults who lived in Nashville, Tennessee. The chain carries TRBV9 and TRBJ1-1; D is ambiguous. This receptor was taken from a young man in good health. The sequencing sample was made of memory CD4+ T cells sorted from blood. The subset: CD45RA-negative fraction. The CDR3 is CASSVAWQNTEAFF. The CDR3 DNA reads TGTGCCAGCAGCGTAGCCTGGCAGAACACTGAAGCTTTCTTT.